This T cell receptor beta chain was found in a study of chemoradiotherapy in HPV16-positive cancers. Overall study: Candidate HPV-specific T-cell clones and common TCR motifs came from functional assays in a couple of HPV16-positive patients.

Measured with immunoSEQ multiplex PCR; TCRdb has only the in-frame clones, and not every one. The sample has roughly 20,000 clones; roughly 89% are singletons. On this clone itself: The target antigen is unknown.

This CDR3 has 15 amino acids. Trimming pared 6 bases from V and 3 bases from J, leaving 16 bases between. Germline V gene lookup returns CDR1 SGHDT and CDR2 YYEEEE. Study observations and caveats: Candidate HPV-specific clones and E7-related TCR motifs grew in tumor during treatment.

Samples were taken several times over chemoradiotherapy. The J gene is TRBJ2-1, the V gene TRBV5-6; D possibly uses TRBD1 or TRBD2 (5 bases each). This TCR was recovered from a human donor with HPV-associated anogenital cancer. Sequencing used blood, obtained from a patient who underwent chemoradiotherapy. The CDR3 DNA is TGTGCCAGCATCCTCGGGACGGTGAACTACAATGAGCAGTTCTTC. Translation: CASILGTVNYNEQFF.